The 10 T cell receptor beta chains presented below share a single source sample, sequenced in a study of blood T cell repertoires in COVID-19. TCRdb's table, derived via immunoSEQ multiplex PCR, lists solely in-frame clones and lacks some. Here the sample spans 120,000 to 150,000 clones, 80% to 85% being singletons. Sample: peripheral blood. The receptors stem from a human donor in a cohort sampled during active COVID-19.

This chain joins TRBV3-1 (or the pseudogene TRBV3-2) and TRBJ2-7; D not resolved. Germline CDR1 LGHDT, CDR2 YNNKEL (reference sequence). The CDR3 has 15 residues. Trimming left V 0 bases short and J 4 bases short, with 13 bases between. CDR3 in DNA: TGTGCCAGCAGCCAAGATCCGAGGTCCCCGTACGAGCAGTACTTC. Protein product: CASSQDPRSPYEQYF.

The rearrangement joins TRBV11-3 to TRBJ2-7; no clear D gene. Trimming took off 5 bases at V and 5 bases at J, with 19 bases between the two ends. This CDR3 comprises 15 residues. The germline gives CDR1 SGHNT, CDR2 YENEEA. This CDR3 reads CASSPKNGGFDEQYF. The CDR3 coding sequence is TGTGCCAGCAGCCCTAAGAACGGCGGCTTCGACGAGCAGTACTTC. Using reference TRBV11-3 and TRBJ2-7 for the parts outside the CDR3, the full variable domain is EAGVVQSPRYKIIEKKQPVAFWCNPISGHNTLYWYLQNLGQGPELLIRYENEEAVDDSQLPKDRFSAERLKGVDSTLKIQPAELGDSAVYLCASSPKNGGFDEQYFGPGTRLTVT.

The chain recombines TRBV5-1 with TRBJ1-1; D is possibly TRBD1 (6 bases). Germline CDR1 SGHRS, CDR2 YFSETQ. V lost 0 bases and J 4 bases, leaving 16 bases between the germline ends. The CDR3 covers 16 residues. CDR3 DNA: TGCGCCAGCAGCTTGGCCGTCAGGGGAGGGGGCACTGAAGCTTTCTTT. Translation gives CASSLAVRGGGTEAFF.

The chain employs TRBV7-9 and TRBJ1-1; D gene uncertain. The ends were cut back, 2 bases at V and 3 bases at J, with 10 bases in the middle. Germline V lookup: CDR1 SEHNR, CDR2 FQNEAQ (reference sequence). The CDR3 extends over 14 amino acids. As DNA, the CDR3 is TGTGCCAGCAGCTTACTCGGGTTGGACACTGAAGCTTTCTTT. Its translation is CASSLLGLDTEAFF.

This clone occurred a few times. The chain joins TRBV5-6 to TRBJ2-7, with D possibly matching TRBD2 (5 bases). The ends were cut back, 3 bases at V and 6 bases at J, with 7 bases in the middle. The CDR3 is made up of 11 amino acids. CDR1 SGHDT and CDR2 YYEEEE come from the germline V gene. DNA for the CDR3: TGTGCCAGCAGCTACGCGGGCGAGCAGTACTTC. Encoded protein: CASSYAGEQYF.

This chain links TRBV10-3 with TRBJ2-2; TRBD1 matches at 8 bases. In germline, CDR1 is ENHRY, CDR2 SYGVKD. The junction had 10 bases not matched to a gene; V was cut back by 3 bases and J by 1 base. The CDR3 is made up of 18 amino acids. This chain's CDR3 is CAISDPGRGLGNTGELFF. The CDR3 DNA is TGTGCCATCAGTGACCCGGGCAGGGGGCTTGGGAACACCGGGGAGCTGTTTTTT.

V is TRBV2 and J is TRBJ2-1; 8 positions match TRBD1. The germline CDR1 and CDR2 sequences are SNHLY and FYNNEI. The CDR3 has 14 amino acids. V shed 8 bases and J 7 bases; nucleotides not matched to a gene: 10. CDR3 in DNA: TGTGCCAGCGGAGACAGGGGCCGTCGGAATGAGCAGTTCTTC. This encodes CASGDRGRRNEQFF.

The chain employs TRBV3-1 (or the pseudogene TRBV3-2) and TRBJ2-4; 7 bases agree with TRBD1. The germline V gene has CDR1 LGHDT and CDR2 YNNKEL (reference sequence). This CDR3 has 13 amino acids. Germline trimming cut 1 base from V and 8 bases from J; bases unmatched to any gene: 2. CDR3 nucleotides: TGTGCCAGCAGCCAAGTAGGGACAGACATTCAGTACTTC. It yields the protein CASSQVGTDIQYF.

This chain joins TRBV6-5 and TRBJ1-2; no definite D call. V lost 0 bases, J lost 4 bases, and 9 bases lay in between. Germline V gene data show CDR1 as MNHEY and CDR2 as SVGAGI. This CDR3 is 14 amino acids long. CDR3 sequence reads: CASSYSADSYGYTF. CDR3 DNA sequence: TGTGCCAGCAGTTACTCAGCGGACTCCTATGGCTACACCTTC.

This clone was observed once. The V call is TRBV2, the J call TRBJ1-2; 8 nucleotides match TRBD1. The length of the CDR3 is 15 residues. Germline trimming cut 3 bases from V and 3 bases from J; bases unmatched to any gene: 6. Germline V gene sequence: CDR1 SNHLY, CDR2 FYNNEI. The CDR3 DNA reads TGTGCCAGCAGTGAGGGACAGGTAACCTACTATGGCTACACCTTC. Its translation: CASSEGQVTYYGYTF.